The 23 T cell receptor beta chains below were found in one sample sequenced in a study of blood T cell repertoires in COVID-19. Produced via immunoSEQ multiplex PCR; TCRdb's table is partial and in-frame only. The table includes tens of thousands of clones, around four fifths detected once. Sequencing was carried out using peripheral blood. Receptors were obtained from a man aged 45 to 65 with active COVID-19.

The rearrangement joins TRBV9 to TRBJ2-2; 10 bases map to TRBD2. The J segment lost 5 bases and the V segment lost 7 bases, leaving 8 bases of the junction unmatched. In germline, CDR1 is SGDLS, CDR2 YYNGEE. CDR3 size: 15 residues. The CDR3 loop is CASGVLAGVTGELFF. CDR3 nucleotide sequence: TGTGCCAGCGGAGTCCTAGCGGGAGTTACCGGGGAGCTGTTTTTT.

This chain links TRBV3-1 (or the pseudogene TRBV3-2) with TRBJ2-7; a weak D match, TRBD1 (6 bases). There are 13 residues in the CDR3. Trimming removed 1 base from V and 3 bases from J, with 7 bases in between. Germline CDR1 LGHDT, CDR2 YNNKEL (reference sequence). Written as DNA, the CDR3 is TGTGCCAGCAGCCAAGTACAGGGCTACGAGCAGTACTTC. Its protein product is CASSQVQGYEQYF.

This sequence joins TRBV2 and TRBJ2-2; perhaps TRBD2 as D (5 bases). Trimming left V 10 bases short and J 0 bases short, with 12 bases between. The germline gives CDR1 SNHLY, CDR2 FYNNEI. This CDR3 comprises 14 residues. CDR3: CATLDTSNTGELFF. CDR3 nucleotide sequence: TGTGCCACACTAGACACCTCGAACACCGGGGAGCTGTTTTTT.

DNA of the CDR3: TGTGCCAGCAGCAGGGTAGCAGATACGCAGTATTTT. Its translation is CASSRVADTQYF. The chain employs TRBV28 and TRBJ2-3; the D gene is possibly TRBD1 (5 bases). Looked up from germline, CDR1 is MDHEN and CDR2 is SYDVKM. Between the trimmed V and J ends, which lost 6 bases and 4 bases, there was a span of 8 bases. The CDR3 runs to 12 residues.

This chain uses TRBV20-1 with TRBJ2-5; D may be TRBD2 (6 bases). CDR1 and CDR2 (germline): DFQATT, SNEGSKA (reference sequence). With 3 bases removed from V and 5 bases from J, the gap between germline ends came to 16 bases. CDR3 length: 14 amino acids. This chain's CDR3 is CSASQRRVRETQYF. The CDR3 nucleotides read TGCAGTGCTAGTCAAAGGAGGGTCCGGGAGACCCAGTACTTC.

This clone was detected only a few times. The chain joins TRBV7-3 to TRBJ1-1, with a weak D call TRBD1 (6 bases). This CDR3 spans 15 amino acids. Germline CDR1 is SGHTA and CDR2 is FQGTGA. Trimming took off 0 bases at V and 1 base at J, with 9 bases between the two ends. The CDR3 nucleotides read TGTGCCAGCAGCTTAACCCGACAGGAGAACACTGAAGCTTTCTTT. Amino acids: CASSLTRQENTEAFF.

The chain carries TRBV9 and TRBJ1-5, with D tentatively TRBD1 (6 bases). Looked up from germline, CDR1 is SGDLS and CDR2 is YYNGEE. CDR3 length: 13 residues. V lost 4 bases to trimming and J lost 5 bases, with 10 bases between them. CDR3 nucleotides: TGTGCCAGCAGCTCCCAGGGGTATCAGCCCCAGCATTTT. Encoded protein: CASSSQGYQPQHF.

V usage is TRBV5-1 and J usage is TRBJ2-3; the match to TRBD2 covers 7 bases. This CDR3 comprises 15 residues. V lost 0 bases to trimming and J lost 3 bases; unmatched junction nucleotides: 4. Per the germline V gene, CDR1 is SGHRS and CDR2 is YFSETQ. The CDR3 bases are TGCGCCAGCAGCTTGGAGGCTAGCGGTACAGATACGCAGTATTTT. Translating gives CASSLEASGTDTQYF.

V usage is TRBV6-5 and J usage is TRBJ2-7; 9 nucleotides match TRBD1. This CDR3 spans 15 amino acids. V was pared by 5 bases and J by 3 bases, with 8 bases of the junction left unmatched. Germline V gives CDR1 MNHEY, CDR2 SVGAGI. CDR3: CASSSGTGINYEQYF. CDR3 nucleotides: TGTGCCAGCAGTAGTGGGACAGGGATTAACTACGAGCAGTACTTC.

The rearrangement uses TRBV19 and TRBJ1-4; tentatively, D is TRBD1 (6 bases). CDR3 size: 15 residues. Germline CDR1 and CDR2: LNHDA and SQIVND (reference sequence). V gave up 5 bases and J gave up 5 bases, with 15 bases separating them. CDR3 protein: CASSPTTGGNEKLFF. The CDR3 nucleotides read TGTGCCAGTAGTCCTACGACAGGAGGAAATGAAAAACTGTTTTTT.

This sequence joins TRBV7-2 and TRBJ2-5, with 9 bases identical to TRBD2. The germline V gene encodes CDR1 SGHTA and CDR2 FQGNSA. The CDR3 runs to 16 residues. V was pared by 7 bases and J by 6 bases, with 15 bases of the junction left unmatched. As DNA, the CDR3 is TGTGCCAGCAACCCTCCCGGTGGCGGGAGGGGGCAGACCCAGTACTTC. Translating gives CASNPPGGGRGQTQYF. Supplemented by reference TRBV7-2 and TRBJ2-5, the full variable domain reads GAGVSQSPSNKVTEKGKDVELRCDPISGHTALYWYRQSLGQGLEFLIYFQGNSAPDKSGLPSDRFSAERTGGSVSTLTIQRTQQEDSAVYLCASNPPGGGRGQTQYFGPGTRLLVL.

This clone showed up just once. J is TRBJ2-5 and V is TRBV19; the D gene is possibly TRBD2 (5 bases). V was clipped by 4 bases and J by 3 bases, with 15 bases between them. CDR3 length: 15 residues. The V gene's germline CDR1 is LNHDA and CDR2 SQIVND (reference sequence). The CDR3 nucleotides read TGTGCCAGTAGTAGCCGCGGGCGTTACGAAGAGACCCAGTACTTC. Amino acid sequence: CASSSRGRYEETQYF.

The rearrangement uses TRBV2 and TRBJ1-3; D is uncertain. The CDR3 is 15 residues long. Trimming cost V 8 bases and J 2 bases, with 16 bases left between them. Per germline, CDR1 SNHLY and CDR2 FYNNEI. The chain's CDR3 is CASWKAGLPGNTIYF. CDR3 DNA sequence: TGTGCCAGCTGGAAGGCAGGACTCCCTGGAAACACCATATATTTT.

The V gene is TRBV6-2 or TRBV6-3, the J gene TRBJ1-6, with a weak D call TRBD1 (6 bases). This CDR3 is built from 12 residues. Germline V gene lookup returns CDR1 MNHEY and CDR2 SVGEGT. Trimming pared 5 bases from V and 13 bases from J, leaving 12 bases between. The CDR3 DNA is TGTGCCAGCAGTACAGGGTCTAGGCCCCTCCACTTT. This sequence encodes CASSTGSRPLHF.

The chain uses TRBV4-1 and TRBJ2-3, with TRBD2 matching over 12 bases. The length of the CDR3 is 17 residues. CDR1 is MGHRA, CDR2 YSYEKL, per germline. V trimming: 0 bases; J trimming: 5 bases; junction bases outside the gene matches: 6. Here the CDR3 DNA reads TGCGCCAGCAGCCAAGAAACGGGACTAGCGGGCGTAGATACGCAGTATTTT. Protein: CASSQETGLAGVDTQYF.

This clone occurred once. This CDR3 is CASSLTRGAGVGNTIYF. The CDR3 bases are TGTGCCAGCAGCTTAACGCGGGGGGCAGGGGTCGGAAACACCATATATTTT. The rearrangement links TRBV7-2 to TRBJ1-3, with D maybe TRBD1 (6 bases). Germline V gene sequence: CDR1 SGHTA, CDR2 FQGNSA. There are 17 residues in the CDR3. The V end was cut by 2 bases, the J end by 4 bases, with 18 bases between.

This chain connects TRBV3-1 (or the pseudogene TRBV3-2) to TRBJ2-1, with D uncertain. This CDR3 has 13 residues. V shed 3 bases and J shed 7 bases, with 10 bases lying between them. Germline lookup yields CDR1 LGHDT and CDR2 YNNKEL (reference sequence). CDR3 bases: TGTGCCAGCAGCCAGATGTCAGGAAATGAGCAGTTCTTC. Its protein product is CASSQMSGNEQFF.

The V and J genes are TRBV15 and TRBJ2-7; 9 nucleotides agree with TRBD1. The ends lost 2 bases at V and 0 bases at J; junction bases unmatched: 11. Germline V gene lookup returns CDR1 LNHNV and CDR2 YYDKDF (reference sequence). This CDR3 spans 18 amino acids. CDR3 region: CATSRTIPGQGHSYEQYF. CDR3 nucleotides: TGTGCCACCAGCAGAACTATCCCGGGACAGGGACACTCCTACGAGCAGTACTTC. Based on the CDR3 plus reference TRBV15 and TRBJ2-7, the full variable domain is DAMVIQNPRYQVTQFGKPVTLSCSQTLNHNVMYWYQQKSSQAPKLLFHYYDKDFNNEADTPDNFQSRRPNTSFCFLDIRSPGLGDTAMYLCATSRTIPGQGHSYEQYFGPGTRLTVT.

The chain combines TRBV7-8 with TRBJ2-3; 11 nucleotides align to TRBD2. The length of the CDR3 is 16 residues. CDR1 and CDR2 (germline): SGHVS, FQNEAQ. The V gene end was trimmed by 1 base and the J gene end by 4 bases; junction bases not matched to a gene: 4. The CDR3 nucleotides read TGTGCCAGCAGCTTAGTTAGCGGGAGGGCCGCAGATACGCAGTATTTT. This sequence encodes CASSLVSGRAADTQYF.

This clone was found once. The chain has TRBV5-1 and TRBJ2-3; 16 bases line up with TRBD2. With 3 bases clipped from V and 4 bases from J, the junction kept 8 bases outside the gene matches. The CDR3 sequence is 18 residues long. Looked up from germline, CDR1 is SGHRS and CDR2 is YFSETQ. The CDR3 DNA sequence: TGCGCCAGCAGCTCGGGACTAGCGGGGGGGTTTCGGGCAGATACGCAGTATTTT. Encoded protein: CASSSGLAGGFRADTQYF.

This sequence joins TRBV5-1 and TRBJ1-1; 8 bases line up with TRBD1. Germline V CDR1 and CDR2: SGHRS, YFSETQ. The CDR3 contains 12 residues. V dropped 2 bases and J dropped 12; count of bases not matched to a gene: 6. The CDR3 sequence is CASSFGQGETFF. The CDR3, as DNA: TGCGCCAGCAGCTTCGGACAGGGCGAAACTTTCTTT. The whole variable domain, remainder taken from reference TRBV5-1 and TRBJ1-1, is KAGVTQTPRYLIKTRGQQVTLSCSPISGHRSVSWYQQTPGQGLQFLFEYFSETQRNKGNFPGRFSGRQFSNSRSEMNVSTLELGDSALYLCASSFGQGETFFGQGTRLTVV.

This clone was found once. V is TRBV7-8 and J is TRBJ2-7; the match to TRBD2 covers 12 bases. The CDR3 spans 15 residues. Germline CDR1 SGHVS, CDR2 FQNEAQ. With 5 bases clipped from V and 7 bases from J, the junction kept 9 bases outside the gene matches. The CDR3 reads CASSPRLAGGGEQYF. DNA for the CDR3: TGTGCCAGCAGCCCTCGCCTAGCGGGAGGGGGGGAGCAGTACTTC.

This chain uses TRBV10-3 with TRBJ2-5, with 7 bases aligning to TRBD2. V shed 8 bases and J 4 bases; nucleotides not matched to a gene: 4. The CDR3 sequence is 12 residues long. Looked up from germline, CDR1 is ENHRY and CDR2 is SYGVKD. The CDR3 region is CAIGGELETQYF. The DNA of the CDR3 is TGTGCCATCGGGGGGGAGTTAGAGACCCAGTACTTC.